The clone carrying this T cell receptor (beta chain) was recorded a few times. CDR1 and CDR2 (germline): SGHRS, YFSETQ. The CDR3 totals 14 residues. Trimming stripped 4 bases from V and 5 bases from J, with 15 bases between. This entry comes from a study of identical twins. Using its own MiXCR run on the 5' RACE reads, TCRdb lists one record per CDR3 protein. The sample has over 550,000 distinct CDR3 sequences; 7% to 7.5% are singletons. The same sample was also used in a study of yellow fever vaccine responses in identical twins.

Sequences were obtained from PBMCs. This TCR was recovered from a woman in her late teens or twenties in good health. The rearrangement uses TRBV5-1 and TRBJ1-1; maybe TRBD1 (6 bases). The CDR3 here is CASSPVEGGTEAFF. CDR3 nucleotides: TGCGCCAGCAGCCCGGTTGAGGGGGGGACTGAAGCTTTCTTT.